A single sample gave rise to the 16 T cell receptor beta chains below, sequenced in a study of regulatory T cells in long-lasting Graves disease. Time point in this sample: newly diagnosed GD, antithyroid drugs for less than 3 months. RNA from PBMCs was the source of the TCR library. Relying on iRepertoire HTBI primers and Arm-PCR of CDR3 regions, the team built TCR beta libraries. TCRdb fed the multiplex PCR reads into MiXCR, producing one record per CDR3 protein. Of hundreds of thousands of distinct CDR3 sequences listed, 15% to 20% are singletons. This sample was also put to use in a study of T cells in Graves' hyperthyroidism and ophthalmopathy.

This sample comprised peripheral blood mononuclear cells (PBMCs), obtained at new diagnosis, from a patient treated with antithyroid drugs. The receptors originated from a woman aged 35-65 years with Graves disease.

This rearrangement joins TRBV7-9 to TRBJ2-3; D remains ambiguous. Deletions cut 1 base from V and 7 bases from J, with 12 bases between. Germline CDR1 SEHNR, CDR2 FQNEAQ (reference sequence). The CDR3 runs to 14 residues. The CDR3 DNA follows: TGTGCCAGCAGCTTAGTACCACCCGGCTATACGCAGTATTTT. This encodes CASSLVPPGYTQYF.

This clonotype has just a few counts. The chain carries TRBV6-1 and TRBJ1-1; D may be TRBD1 (6 bases). CDR1 and CDR2 (germline): MNHNS, SASEGT. Trimming cost V 7 bases and J 5 bases, with 11 bases left between them. This CDR3 is built from 12 residues. CDR3 amino acids: CASNTGQTEAFF. CDR3 coding DNA: TGTGCCAGCAATACAGGGCAAACTGAAGCTTTCTTT.

This clonotype was counted a few times. The chain couples TRBV5-1 to TRBJ2-5; 10 bases map to TRBD1. The CDR3 is 15 amino acids. From germline, CDR1 is SGHRS and CDR2 YFSETQ. Losses at the gene ends were 1 base for V and 2 bases for J; bases not matched to a gene: 2. This CDR3 reads CASSLWGQGQETQYF. DNA for the CDR3: TGCGCCAGCAGCTTGTGGGGACAGGGGCAAGAGACCCAGTACTTC. Full variable domain (outside the CDR3, taken from reference TRBV5-1 and TRBJ2-5): KAGVTQTPRYLIKTRGQQVTLSCSPISGHRSVSWYQQTPGQGLQFLFEYFSETQRNKGNFPGRFSGRQFSNSRSEMNVSTLELGDSALYLCASSLWGQGQETQYFGPGTRLLVL.

This clonotype has a handful of counts. This chain joins TRBV7-7 and TRBJ1-6; D gene uncertain. Germline CDR1 is SSHAT and CDR2 is FNYEAQ (reference sequence). This CDR3 is built from 13 residues. The CDR3 nucleotides read TGTGCTAGCCCTCTGGGGAGGGATTCACCCCTCCACTTT. It codes for CASPLGRDSPLHF. The whole variable domain, filled in from reference TRBV7-7 and TRBJ1-6, reads GAGVSQSPRYKVTKRGQDVTLRCDPISSHATLYWYQQALGQGPEFLTYFNYEAQPDKSGLPSDRFSAERPEGSISTLTIQRTEQRDSAMYRCASPLGRDSPLHFGNGTRLTVT.

With respect to this clonotype: Given a much more abundant clone one base away, this may be a read error. The rearrangement links TRBV2 to TRBJ2-7; no clear D gene. The CDR3 runs to 15 residues. Per germline, CDR1 SNHLY and CDR2 FYNNEI. CDR3 nucleotide sequence: TGTGCCAGCAGTTACTATGGTTACCTTCCCTACGGGCAGTACTTC. Translated, it gives CASSYYGYLPYGQYF.

This clonotype was seen ten or more times. CDR3 in DNA: TGTGCCAGCAGTACTAGCGGGGGGGCCGGGGCGAGGACAGATACGCAGTATTTT. It translates to CASSTSGGAGARTDTQYF. The chain is built from TRBV2 and TRBJ2-3; 13 positions match TRBD2. The CDR3 covers 18 residues. The germline V gene has CDR1 SNHLY and CDR2 FYNNEI. J lost 3 bases, V lost 5 bases, and 11 bases had no gene match.

The genes are TRBV5-1 and TRBJ1-2; 7 nucleotides align to TRBD1. Trimming removed 0 bases from V and 3 bases from J; junction bases left unmatched: 8. The CDR3 totals 16 residues. The germline gives CDR1 SGHRS, CDR2 YFSETQ. The CDR3 sequence is CASSLDWGQTYYGYTF. For the CDR3, the DNA is TGCGCCAGCAGCTTGGACTGGGGACAGACATACTATGGCTACACCTTC.

In regard to this clonotype: One end of the junction varies from germline; a read error may be responsible. V and J are TRBV4-1 and TRBJ1-1; possibly TRBD1 for D (5 bases). The CDR3 extends over 15 amino acids. Germline V CDR1 and CDR2: MGHRA, YSYEKL. The CDR3 sequence is CASSQEQELGTEAFF. CDR3 DNA: TGTGCCAGCAGCCAAGAACAGGAGCTAGGCACTGAAGCTTTCTTT.

The J gene is TRBJ2-2, the V gene TRBV3-1; no clear D gene. This CDR3 is built from 17 residues. Per germline, CDR1 LGHDT and CDR2 YNNKEL (reference sequence). Trimming took 6 bases from V and 0 from J, leaving 17 bases between them. The CDR3 reads CASRRTSSSANTGELFF. For the CDR3, the DNA is TGTGCCAGCAGACGCACTTCAAGCTCCGCGAACACCGGGGAGCTGTTTTTT. The whole variable domain, remainder taken from reference TRBV3-1 and TRBJ2-2, is DTAVSQTPKYLVTQMGNDKSIKCEQNLGHDTMYWYKQDSKKFLKIMFSYNNKELIINETVPNRFSPKSPDKAHLNLHINSLELGDSAVYFCASRRTSSSANTGELFFGEGSRLTVL.

The chain recombines TRBV6-2 or TRBV6-3 with TRBJ2-5, with a possible D match to TRBD1 (5 bases). The CDR3 contains 16 residues. From germline, CDR1 is MNHEY and CDR2 SVGEGT. Trimming stripped 0 bases from V and 0 bases from J, with 11 bases between. The CDR3 coding sequence is TGTGCCAGCAGTTACTCGTCCAGGGCAAACCAAGAGACCCAGTACTTC. This codes for CASSYSSRANQETQYF.

This clonotype turned up a few times. The chain has TRBV27 and TRBJ1-2; D possibly corresponds to TRBD1 (5 bases). CDR1 is MNHEY and CDR2 is SMNVEV in the germline V gene (reference sequence). Trimming removed 4 bases at V and 8 bases at J, with 17 bases between. The CDR3 consists of 14 residues. CDR3 sequence reads: CASSSPLGGGGYTF. CDR3 sequence (DNA): TGTGCCAGCAGTTCCCCTTTAGGTGGGGGAGGCTACACCTTC.

The V call is TRBV10-3, the J call TRBJ1-5; D possibly corresponds to TRBD1 (5 bases). The length of the CDR3 is 15 residues. Germline V lookup: CDR1 ENHRY, CDR2 SYGVKD. V was cut by 3 bases and J by 1 base, with 10 bases left in between. The CDR3 DNA is TGTGCCATCAGTGACACCAGGGTGAGCAATCAGCCCCAGCATTTT. This codes for CAISDTRVSNQPQHF.

The chain links TRBV5-8 to TRBJ1-6; a possible D gene is TRBD1 (6 bases). The V end was cut by 0 bases, the J end by 9 bases, with 10 bases between. The CDR3 has 14 amino acids. From germline, CDR1 is SGHTS and CDR2 YDEGEE. CDR3 nucleotide sequence: TGTGCCAGCAGCTTGGGACAGGCGGGTTCACCCCTCCACTTT. It encodes CASSLGQAGSPLHF.

There are a few counts of this clonotype. The chain couples TRBV18 to TRBJ2-7; no reliable D call. Germline V CDR1 and CDR2: KGHSH, LQKENI. This CDR3 has 15 residues. Between the trimmed V and J ends, which lost 2 bases and 0 bases, there was a span of 11 bases. CDR3 nucleotide sequence: TGTGCCAGCTCACCAAACACAGCAAGCTCCTACGAGCAGTACTTC. Residues: CASSPNTASSYEQYF.

This clonotype has at least ten counts. The chain couples TRBV30 to TRBJ1-3; 8 bases fit TRBD1. The CDR3 has 13 amino acids. CDR1 is GTSNPN and CDR2 is SVGIG in the germline V gene (reference sequence). The trim removed 5 bases at V and 4 bases at J, leaving 4 bases unmatched. CDR3: CAWDRGSGNTIYF. The DNA of the CDR3 is TGTGCCTGGGACAGGGGTTCAGGAAACACCATATATTTT.

V is TRBV29-1 and J is TRBJ2-5; TRBD1 matches at 12 bases. The J segment lost 2 bases and the V segment lost 8 bases, leaving 9 bases of the junction unmatched. The CDR3 has 15 residues. Germline V gene sequence: CDR1 SQVTM, CDR2 ANQGSEA. The CDR3 protein is CSSRRDRGHQETQYF. The CDR3 nucleotides read TGCAGCTCCCGCCGGGACAGGGGGCATCAAGAGACCCAGTACTTC. Filled out from reference TRBV29-1 and TRBJ2-5, the complete variable domain reads SAVISQKPSRDICQRGTSLTIQCQVDSQVTMMFWYRQQPGQSLTLIATANQGSEATYESGFVIDKFPISRPNLTFSTLTVSNMSPEDSSIYLCSSRRDRGHQETQYFGPGTRLLVL.